This TCR beta chain was observed in a study of CD8+CD57+ T cells in acquired aplastic anemia. Turning to the study itself: Across the sorted CD4+ and CD8+ cells, DNA amounts averaged approximately 3 ug. Broader study findings: No significant patient-versus-control difference appeared in CD8+ Simpson's diversity.

Sequencing was done on patients that had shown CD8+CD57+ cell expansion by flow cytometry. There was no therapy given to any patient before the blood sampling took place. According to the study, genomic DNA was the template for TCR beta VDJ and CDR3 profiling. One entry per CDR3 protein results from TCRdb running MiXCR on the reads. The sample contains hundreds of thousands of distinct CDR3 sequences, more than 25% of which appear only once. This clonotype was counted many times. The target antigen is unknown. Sequenced material: sorted CD4+, CD8+, or CD8+CD57+ T cells (not recorded which) from PBMCs. The TCR was taken from a human donor with aplastic anemia.

CDR3 sequence (DNA): TGTGCCATCAGTGATTACCGGCGGGGGGGCATGGATACGCAGTATTTT. Amino acid sequence: CAISDYRRGGMDTQYF. V and J are TRBV10-3 and TRBJ2-3; TRBD2 aligns across 9 bases. CDR3 size: 16 residues. After removal of 3 bases from V and 6 bases from J, the junction contained 10 bases not matched to a gene. Germline V CDR1 and CDR2: ENHRY, SYGVKD.